What follows are 18 T cell receptor beta chains derived from one specimen sequenced in a study of blood T cell repertoires in COVID-19. Method: immunoSEQ multiplex PCR; TCRdb's copy keeps in-frame clones and lacks some. The sample has 200,000 to 250,000 clones, over 75% seen once. Sequenced material: PBMCs or T cells enriched from blood (not recorded which). The source of these receptors is a woman under 30 in a cohort exposed to, infected with or recovered from COVID-19 (not recorded which).

This chain links TRBV4-1 with TRBJ1-5; D unresolved. V was shortened by 0 bases and J by 3 bases, with 15 bases between the two germline ends. The CDR3 spans 17 residues. CDR1 is MGHRA and CDR2 is YSYEKL in the germline V gene. CDR3 loop: CASSQDIRGYDNQPQHF. The CDR3 DNA reads as TGCGCCAGCAGCCAAGACATCCGGGGATATGACAATCAGCCCCAGCATTTT.

The chain recombines TRBV18 with TRBJ1-1; maybe TRBD1 (6 bases). This CDR3 comprises 15 residues. Looked up from germline, CDR1 is KGHSH and CDR2 is LQKENI. The V end lost 6 bases, the J end lost 3 bases, and 17 bases lay between the germline ends. For the CDR3, the DNA is TGTGCCAGCTCTGACGAAACAGGGTCGTACACTGAAGCTTTCTTT. Protein sequence: CASSDETGSYTEAFF.

This rearrangement joins TRBV6-1 to TRBJ1-5; D unresolved. Germline V gene lookup returns CDR1 MNHNS and CDR2 SASEGT. The length of the CDR3 is 14 residues. Trimming pared 3 bases from V and 5 bases from J, leaving 11 bases between. The CDR3 loop is CASSDVRSDQPQHF. CDR3 DNA: TGTGCCAGCAGTGACGTTCGGTCCGATCAGCCCCAGCATTTT.

The chain employs TRBV7-3 and TRBJ2-3, with TRBD2 as a possible D gene (6 bases). Trimming left V 1 base short and J 1 base short, with 12 bases between. There are 16 residues in the CDR3. Germline V lookup: CDR1 SGHTA, CDR2 FQGTGA. CDR3 coding DNA: TGTGCCAGCAGCTTAAGTAGGGGACTCGGCACAGATACGCAGTATTTT. Protein product: CASSLSRGLGTDTQYF. The full variable domain, in which reference TRBV7-3 and TRBJ2-3 provide the parts outside the CDR3, is GAGVSQTPSNKVTEKGKYVELRCDPISGHTALYWYRQSLGQGPEFLIYFQGTGAADDSGLPNDRFFAVRPEGSVSTLKIQRTERGDSAVYLCASSLSRGLGTDTQYFGPGTRLTVL.

The genes are TRBV21-1 and TRBJ1-2; the tabulated D call, TRBD1, remains unverified against the DNA. TRBV21-1 is noted as a pseudogene. The CDR3 has 16 amino acids. CDR3 amino acids: CASSKAPQGARGGYTF. In DNA form, the CDR3 reads TGTGCCAGCAGCAAAGCGCCCCAGGGGGCGCGAGGTGGCTACACCTTC.

DNA of the CDR3: TGTGCCAGCAGCTTTGGTGCAGGGGTGGGGGCGAACACTGAAGCTTTCTTT. Its protein product is CASSFGAGVGANTEAFF. The rearrangement links TRBV5-4 to TRBJ1-1; D possibly corresponds to TRBD1 (6 bases). The CDR3 has 17 residues. Germline CDR1 reads SGHNT; CDR2 reads YYREEE (reference sequence). V shed 2 bases and J shed 1 base, with 18 bases lying between them.

The rearrangement uses TRBV11-1 and TRBJ1-1; D may be TRBD1 (6 bases). Germline V gene lookup returns CDR1 SGHAT and CDR2 FQDESV (reference sequence). The CDR3 runs to 15 residues. Trimming left V 3 bases short and J 5 bases short, with 16 bases between. In nucleotides, the CDR3 is TGTGCCAGCAGCTTTCCGGGGGGCGAGGGGACTGAAGCTTTCTTT. Translated, it gives CASSFPGGEGTEAFF.

The genes are TRBV29-1 and TRBJ2-7; 9 bases align to TRBD2. The CDR3 is 15 residues long. Germline CDR1 SQVTM, CDR2 ANQGSEA. V shed 1 base, J shed 2 bases, and the junction held 6 bases outside the gene matches. DNA of the CDR3: TGCAGCGTTGAAGCCAGGACTAGCGCAACCTACGAGCAGTACTTC. This codes for CSVEARTSATYEQYF.

This chain uses TRBV5-6 with TRBJ1-2; D is unclear. The CDR3 contains 12 residues. Germline V gene data show CDR1 as SGHDT and CDR2 as YYEEEE. Trimming cost V 1 base and J 4 bases, with 5 bases left between them. CDR3 DNA sequence: TGTGCCAGCAGCTTGTATCCCTATGGCTACACCTTC. Translated, it gives CASSLYPYGYTF. Combining the CDR3 with reference TRBV5-6 and TRBJ1-2 gives the whole variable domain DAGVTQSPTHLIKTRGQQVTLRCSPKSGHDTVSWYQQALGQGPQFIFQYYEEEERQRGNFPDRFSGHQFPNYSSELNVNALLLGDSALYLCASSLYPYGYTFGSGTRLTVV.

The chain joins TRBV3-1 (or the pseudogene TRBV3-2) to TRBJ2-5; the D is unclear. This CDR3 spans 12 amino acids. Germline values: CDR1 LGHDT, CDR2 YNNKEL (reference sequence). V was trimmed by 0 bases and J by 9 bases, leaving 8 bases between them. CDR3 sequence (DNA): TGTGCCAGCAGCCAAGAGCGCATGGCCCAGTACTTC. Its translation: CASSQERMAQYF.

The chain is built from TRBV10-3 and TRBJ2-1; 8 positions agree with TRBD2. V was pared by 10 bases and J by 8 bases, with 13 bases of the junction left unmatched. The CDR3 length is 14 residues. Germline V gives CDR1 ENHRY, CDR2 SYGVKD. This CDR3 reads CATGLGLALDEQFF. The CDR3 DNA is TGTGCCACCGGATTAGGACTAGCTCTTGATGAGCAGTTCTTC.

This clone came up once. The rearrangement joins TRBV28 to TRBJ1-3; perhaps TRBD1 as D (5 bases). In germline, CDR1 is MDHEN, CDR2 SYDVKM. This CDR3 comprises 15 residues. V lost 8 bases, J lost 7 bases, and 21 bases lay in between. The CDR3 DNA follows: TGTGCCAGCGGGCGGCTCGGGACTGTCGGCAACACCATATATTTT. It yields the protein CASGRLGTVGNTIYF.

This clone appeared a single time. V is TRBV6-5 and J is TRBJ1-2, with TRBD1 matching over 7 bases. This CDR3 is 14 amino acids long. Germline V gives CDR1 MNHEY, CDR2 SVGAGI. V dropped 0 bases and J dropped 3; count of bases not matched to a gene: 1. The DNA for the CDR3 is TGTGCCAGCAGTTACTCCCAGGGGGACTATGGCTACACCTTC. Its translation is CASSYSQGDYGYTF.

This clone showed up just once. The rearrangement links TRBV7-9 to TRBJ1-1; TRBD1 matches 11 bases. This CDR3 is 16 amino acids long. Germline assignment: CDR1 SEHNR and CDR2 FQNEAQ (reference sequence). V trimming: 5 bases; J trimming: 1 base; junction bases outside the gene matches: 6. The CDR3 loop reads CASSQGDRGKNTEAFF. The DNA of the CDR3 is TGTGCCAGCAGCCAGGGGGACAGGGGGAAGAACACTGAAGCTTTCTTT. Full variable domain (missing parts from reference TRBV7-9 and TRBJ1-1): DTGVSQNPRHKITKRGQNVTFRCDPISEHNRLYWYRQTLGQGPEFLTYFQNEAQLEKSRLLSDRFSAERPKGSFSTLEIQRTEQGDSAMYLCASSQGDRGKNTEAFFGQGTRLTVV.

The gene calls are TRBV5-4 and TRBJ2-1; 7 bases fit TRBD1. Germline V gene data show CDR1 as SGHNT and CDR2 as YYREEE (reference sequence). This CDR3 is 16 amino acids long. V lost 2 bases, J lost 3 bases, and 8 bases stayed unmatched. In DNA, the CDR3 is TGTGCCAGCAGCTTCCCACAGGGGAGAGGCTACAATGAGCAGTTCTTC. Residues: CASSFPQGRGYNEQFF.

The count of this clone is one. The J gene is TRBJ1-1, the V gene TRBV4-1; no reliable D call. Per germline, CDR1 MGHRA and CDR2 YSYEKL. This CDR3 spans 14 amino acids. The V end lost 2 bases, the J end lost 0 bases, and 7 bases lay between the germline ends. CDR3 sequence reads: CASSQSGMNTEAFF. CDR3 coding DNA: TGCGCCAGCAGCCAATCGGGGATGAACACTGAAGCTTTCTTT.

The V and J genes are TRBV5-1 and TRBJ1-1, with 10 bases aligning to TRBD1. Looked up from germline, CDR1 is SGHRS and CDR2 is YFSETQ. The ends lost 4 bases at V and 4 bases at J; junction bases unmatched: 7. This CDR3 contains 15 residues. The CDR3 here is CASSIRTGGITEAFF. The CDR3 DNA follows: TGCGCCAGCAGCATTAGGACAGGGGGGATCACTGAAGCTTTCTTT.

The rearrangement links TRBV7-2 to TRBJ2-2; 7 nucleotides match TRBD1. The CDR3 has 15 amino acids. Germline lookup yields CDR1 SGHTA and CDR2 FQGNSA. The V segment lost 5 bases and the J segment 2 bases; nucleotides outside the gene matches: 5. CDR3 nucleotides: TGTGCCAGCAGCCAACAGGGGCACAACACCGGGGAGCTGTTTTTT. Amino acids: CASSQQGHNTGELFF.